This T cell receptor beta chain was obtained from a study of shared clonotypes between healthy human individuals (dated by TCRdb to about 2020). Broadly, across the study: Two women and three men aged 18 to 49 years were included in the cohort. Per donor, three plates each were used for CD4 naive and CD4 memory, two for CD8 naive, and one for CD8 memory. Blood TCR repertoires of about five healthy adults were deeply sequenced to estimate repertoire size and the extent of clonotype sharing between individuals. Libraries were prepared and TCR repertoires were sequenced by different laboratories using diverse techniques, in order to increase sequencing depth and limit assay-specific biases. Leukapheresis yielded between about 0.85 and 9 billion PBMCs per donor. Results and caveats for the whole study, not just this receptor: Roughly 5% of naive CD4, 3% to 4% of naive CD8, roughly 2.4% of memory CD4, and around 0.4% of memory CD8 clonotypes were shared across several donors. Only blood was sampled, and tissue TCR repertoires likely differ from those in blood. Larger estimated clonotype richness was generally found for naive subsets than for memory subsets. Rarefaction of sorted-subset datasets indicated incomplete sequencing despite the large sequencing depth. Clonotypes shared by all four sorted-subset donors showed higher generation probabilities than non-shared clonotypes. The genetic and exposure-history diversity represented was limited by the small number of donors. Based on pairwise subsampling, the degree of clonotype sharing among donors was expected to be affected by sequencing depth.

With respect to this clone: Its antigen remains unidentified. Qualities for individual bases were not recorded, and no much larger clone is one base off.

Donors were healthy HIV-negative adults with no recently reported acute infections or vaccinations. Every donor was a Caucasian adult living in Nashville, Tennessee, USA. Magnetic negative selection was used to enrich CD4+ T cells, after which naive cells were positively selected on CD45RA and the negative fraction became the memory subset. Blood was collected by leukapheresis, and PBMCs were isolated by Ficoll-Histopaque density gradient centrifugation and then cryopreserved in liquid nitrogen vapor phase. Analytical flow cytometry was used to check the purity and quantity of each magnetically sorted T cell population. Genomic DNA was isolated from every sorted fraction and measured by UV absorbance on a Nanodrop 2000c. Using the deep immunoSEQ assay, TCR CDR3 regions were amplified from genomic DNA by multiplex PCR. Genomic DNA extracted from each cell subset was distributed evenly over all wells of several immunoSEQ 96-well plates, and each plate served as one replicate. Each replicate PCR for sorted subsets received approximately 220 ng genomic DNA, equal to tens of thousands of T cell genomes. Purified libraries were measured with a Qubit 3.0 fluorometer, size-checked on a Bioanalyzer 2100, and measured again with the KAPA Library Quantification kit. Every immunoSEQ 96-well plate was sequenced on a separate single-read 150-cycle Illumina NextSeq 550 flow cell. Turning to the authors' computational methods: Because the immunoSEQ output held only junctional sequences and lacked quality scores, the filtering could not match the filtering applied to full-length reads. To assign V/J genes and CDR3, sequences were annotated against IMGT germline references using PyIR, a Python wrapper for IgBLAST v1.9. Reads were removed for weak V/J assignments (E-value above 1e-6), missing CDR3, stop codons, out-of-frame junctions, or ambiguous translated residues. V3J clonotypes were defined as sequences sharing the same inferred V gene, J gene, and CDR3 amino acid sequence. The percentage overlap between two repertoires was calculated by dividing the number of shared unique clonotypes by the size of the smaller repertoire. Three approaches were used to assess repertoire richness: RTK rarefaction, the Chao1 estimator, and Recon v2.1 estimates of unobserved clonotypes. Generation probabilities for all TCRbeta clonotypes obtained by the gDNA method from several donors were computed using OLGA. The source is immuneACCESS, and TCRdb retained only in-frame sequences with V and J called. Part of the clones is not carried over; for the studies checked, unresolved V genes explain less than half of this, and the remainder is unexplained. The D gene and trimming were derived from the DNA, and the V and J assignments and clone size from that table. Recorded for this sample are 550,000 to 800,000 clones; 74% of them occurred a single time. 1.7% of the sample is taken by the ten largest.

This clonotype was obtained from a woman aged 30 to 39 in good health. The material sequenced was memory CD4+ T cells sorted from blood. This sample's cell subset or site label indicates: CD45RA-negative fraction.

The nucleotides are TGTGCCAGCTCACCAGGGTTCGAAACTCGGTCTTATGGCTACACCTTC. It encodes CASSPGFETRSYGYTF. Rearrangement joined TRBV18 to TRBJ1-2, with the D gene uncertain. The CDR3, cysteine through phenylalanine, is 16 amino acids long. Solely the CDR3 DNA is kept, with 48 bases framed from the first base. CDR1 is given as KGHSH and CDR2 as LQKENI, both from the germline V gene. V and J lose 2 bases and 5 bases, and a span of 18 bases separates them.